The 2 T cell receptor beta chains reported below all come from one sample, sequenced in a study of cytomegalovirus exposure and HLA in healthy donors. Data came from immunoSEQ multiplex PCR; TCRdb stores just in-frame clones and leaves some out. The table has roughly 100,000 clones, about 95% seen once. The sequencing sample was made of PBMCs. All receptors come from a woman aged 18 to 35 in good health and CMV-seronegative.

The chain has TRBV4-1 and TRBJ2-1; 13 nucleotides line up with TRBD2. The CDR3 is 19 residues long. J was trimmed by 0 bases and V by 3 bases; bases with no gene match: 8. Germline V gene sequence: CDR1 MGHRA, CDR2 YSYEKL. The CDR3 protein is CASSQVGLAGLGSYNEQFF. The CDR3 nucleotides are TGCGCCAGCAGCCAGGTGGGACTAGCGGGACTTGGCTCCTACAATGAGCAGTTCTTC.

Here the CDR3 DNA reads TGTGCCAGCAGCGCGGTGGGGGGGCGAGATACGCAGTATTTT. Its translation is CASSAVGGRDTQYF. The chain recombines TRBV11-3 with TRBJ2-3; D is possibly TRBD2 (7 bases). This CDR3 region has 14 residues. The germline V gene encodes CDR1 SGHNT and CDR2 YENEEA. Trimming shortened V by 5 bases and J by 5 bases, and 14 bases separated the two germline ends.